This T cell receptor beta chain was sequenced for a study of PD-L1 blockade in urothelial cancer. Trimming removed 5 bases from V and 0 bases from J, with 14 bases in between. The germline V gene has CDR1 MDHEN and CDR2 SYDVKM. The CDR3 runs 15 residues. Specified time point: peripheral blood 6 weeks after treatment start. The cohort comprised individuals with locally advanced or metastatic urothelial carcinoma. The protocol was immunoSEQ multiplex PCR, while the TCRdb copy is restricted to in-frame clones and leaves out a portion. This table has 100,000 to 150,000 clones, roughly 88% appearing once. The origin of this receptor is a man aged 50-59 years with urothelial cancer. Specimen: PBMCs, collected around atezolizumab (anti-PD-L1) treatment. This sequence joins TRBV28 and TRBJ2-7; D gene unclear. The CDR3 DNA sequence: TGTGCCAGCAGTCCAGAGGCCCCCAGCTCCTACGAGCAGTACTTC. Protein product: CASSPEAPSSYEQYF.